The 19 T cell receptor beta chains below come from one sample, sequenced in a study of blood T cell repertoires in COVID-19. Clones were read by immunoSEQ multiplex PCR, and TCRdb kept only the in-frame ones, dropping some. The sample shows some 72,000 clones, roughly nine tenths of them seen only once. Sequenced: peripheral blood. These receptors were collected from a man aged 45-65 years with active or convalescent COVID-19.

This sequence joins TRBV7-9 and TRBJ2-1, with D uncertain. Germline-derived CDR1 and CDR2 are SEHNR and FQNEAQ (reference sequence). Trimming took off 4 bases at V and 8 bases at J, with 9 bases between the two ends. This CDR3 comprises 12 residues. This CDR3 is CASSSILYEQFF. CDR3 nucleotides: TGTGCCAGCAGCTCTATTCTTTATGAGCAGTTCTTC.

The chain links TRBV2 to TRBJ2-4, with 8 positions matching TRBD1. CDR3 length: 13 residues. The germline V gene encodes CDR1 SNHLY and CDR2 FYNNEI. After removal of 7 bases from V and 5 bases from J, the junction contained 4 bases not matched to a gene. The CDR3 DNA follows: TGTGCCAGCACTCAGGGGGCCGAAAACATTCAGTACTTC. Translation gives CASTQGAENIQYF.

This chain links TRBV6-5 with TRBJ2-2; a possible D gene is TRBD1 (5 bases). Trimming stripped 6 bases from V and 4 bases from J, with 15 bases between. Germline CDR1 reads MNHEY; CDR2 reads SVGAGI. CDR3 length equals 15 residues. Written as DNA, the CDR3 is TGTGCCAGCAGATCCTCACAGGTGGCCACCGGGGAGCTGTTTTTT. The encoded protein is CASRSSQVATGELFF.

This chain joins TRBV7-2 and TRBJ2-2; possible D gene TRBD1, 6 bases. Germline values: CDR1 SGHTA, CDR2 FQGNSA. V shed 11 bases and J shed 4 bases, with 17 bases lying between them. CDR3 length: 14 residues. CDR3 nucleotides: TGTGCCCGCCGTGAGGGGGAACGCACCGGGGAGCTGTTTTTT. Encoded protein: CARREGERTGELFF.

The genes are TRBV5-1 and TRBJ2-5; D is possibly TRBD1 (5 bases). CDR1 and CDR2 from the germline V gene are SGHRS and YFSETQ. V lost 0 bases to trimming and J lost 2 bases, with 11 bases between them. The CDR3 runs to 15 residues. Here the CDR3 reads CASSLATGPQETQYF. CDR3 sequence (DNA): TGCGCCAGCAGCTTGGCCACAGGTCCTCAAGAGACCCAGTACTTC. The full variable domain, its missing parts supplied by reference TRBV5-1 and TRBJ2-5, is KAGVTQTPRYLIKTRGQQVTLSCSPISGHRSVSWYQQTPGQGLQFLFEYFSETQRNKGNFPGRFSGRQFSNSRSEMNVSTLELGDSALYLCASSLATGPQETQYFGPGTRLLVL.

J is TRBJ2-5 and V is TRBV5-6, with D possibly being TRBD2 (5 bases). V was pared by 1 base and J by 1 base, with 8 bases between. The germline V gene has CDR1 SGHDT and CDR2 YYEEEE. This CDR3 region has 14 residues. The CDR3 DNA is TGTGCCAGCAGCTTGAATGAGGGCCAAGAGACCCAGTACTTC. Its protein product is CASSLNEGQETQYF.

The gene calls are TRBV12-5 and TRBJ2-5; maybe TRBD2 (6 bases). V was shortened by 2 bases and J by 4 bases, with 14 bases between the two germline ends. This CDR3 is built from 15 residues. Germline lookup yields CDR1 LGHNT and CDR2 FRNRAP. The CDR3: CASGLSSTSVETQYF. The CDR3 DNA sequence: TGTGCTAGTGGTTTGAGCTCGACTAGTGTAGAGACCCAGTACTTC.

The chain links TRBV15 to TRBJ1-1, with 8 nucleotides matching TRBD1. Unmatched junction bases numbered 5, after V lost 1 base and J lost 10 bases. The CDR3 loop spans 13 amino acids. Germline CDR1 is LNHNV and CDR2 is YYDKDF (reference sequence). The CDR3 DNA sequence: TGTGCCACCAGCAGAGTCGGACAGGGTTCAGCTTTCTTT. This codes for CATSRVGQGSAFF.

V gene TRBV2 combines with J gene TRBJ2-1, with 10 bases that match TRBD2. Looked up from germline, CDR1 is SNHLY and CDR2 is FYNNEI. With 10 bases clipped from V and 5 bases from J, the junction kept 8 bases outside the gene matches. CDR3 length: 14 amino acids. This chain's CDR3 is CAKKRGGVDNEQFF. The DNA of the CDR3 is TGTGCCAAGAAGCGGGGGGGCGTGGACAATGAGCAGTTCTTC. The variable domain in full, completed from reference TRBV2 and TRBJ2-1, reads EPEVTQTPSHQVTQMGQEVILRCVPISNHLYFYWYRQILGQKVEFLVSFYNNEISEKSEIFDDQFSVERPDGSNFTLKIRSTKLEDSAMYFCAKKRGGVDNEQFFGPGTRLTVL.

This clone was recorded a few times. This rearrangement joins TRBV6-5 to TRBJ1-1; D is undetermined. This CDR3 is 13 amino acids long. V was cut by 0 bases and J by 1 base, with 3 bases left in between. CDR1 and CDR2 (germline): MNHEY, SVGAGI. The CDR3 sequence is CASSYSRNTEAFF. The CDR3 bases are TGTGCCAGCAGTTACTCCAGGAACACTGAAGCTTTCTTT.

V and J are TRBV28 and TRBJ2-5; TRBD1 matches at 9 bases. After removal of 1 base from V and 2 bases from J, the junction contained 5 bases not matched to a gene. Germline values: CDR1 MDHEN, CDR2 SYDVKM. CDR3 length equals 16 residues. The DNA for the CDR3 is TGTGCCAGCAGTTTATTGGGGACAGGGATTCAAGAGACCCAGTACTTC. It translates to CASSLLGTGIQETQYF.

The chain couples TRBV6-5 to TRBJ1-1; D is perhaps TRBD1 (5 bases). V lost 6 bases, J lost 1 base, and 12 bases lay in between. The CDR3 runs to 14 residues. CDR1 and CDR2 from the germline V gene are MNHEY and SVGAGI. The DNA of the CDR3 is TGTGCCAGCAGGATGGGAGGGGAGAACACTGAAGCTTTCTTT. Translated, it gives CASRMGGENTEAFF.

The chain has TRBV9 and TRBJ2-3, with TRBD2 matching 12 bases. Trimming took 4 bases from V and 1 from J; bases not matched to a gene: 4. Germline values: CDR1 SGDLS, CDR2 YYNGEE. This CDR3 is built from 16 residues. Here the CDR3 DNA reads TGTGCCAGCAGCCCTCGACTAGCGGGGGGCACAGATACGCAGTATTTT. As protein: CASSPRLAGGTDTQYF.

The genes are TRBV30 and TRBJ1-5; unclear D gene. This CDR3 is built from 15 residues. Germline values: CDR1 GTSNPN, CDR2 SVGIG (reference sequence). Trimming left V 2 bases short and J 3 bases short, with 14 bases between. This CDR3 reads CAWSLAGSLNQPQHF. In DNA form, the CDR3 reads TGTGCCTGGAGTTTGGCGGGCAGCCTCAATCAGCCCCAGCATTTT.

The V and J genes are TRBV21-1 and TRBJ2-7; TRBD1 was called by the table and not checked on the DNA. TRBV21-1 counts as a pseudogene. The CDR3 runs 13 residues. The CDR3 is CASSKGSGAEQYV. The CDR3 region has the DNA TGTGCCAGCAGCAAAGGGTCAGGGGCCGAGCAGTACGTC.

As regards this clone: Other nucleotide sequences in the sample specify the same CDR3. V usage is TRBV6-5 and J usage is TRBJ1-2; D not certain. V shed 7 bases and J shed 0 bases, with 3 bases lying between them. Germline CDR1 MNHEY, CDR2 SVGAGI. The length of the CDR3 is 11 residues. CDR3 DNA sequence: TGTGCCAGCACAGCTAACTATGGCTACACCTTC. This encodes CASTANYGYTF.

The chain is built from TRBV30 and TRBJ1-2; D remains ambiguous. The CDR3 is made up of 11 amino acids. Trimming took 1 base from V and 2 from J, leaving 2 bases between them. Per the germline V gene, CDR1 is GTSNPN and CDR2 is SVGIG (reference sequence). The DNA of the CDR3 is TGTGCCTGGAGTGCGAACTATGGCTACACCTTC. This gives the protein CAWSANYGYTF.

This CDR3 reads CAGGAGGSEAFF. The CDR3 coding sequence is TGTGCCGGGGGGGCTGGGGGATCTGAAGCTTTCTTT. The chain employs TRBV2 and TRBJ1-1, with a possible D match to TRBD1 (6 bases). Between the trimmed V and J ends, which lost 11 bases and 6 bases, there was a span of 16 bases. CDR1 and CDR2 (germline): SNHLY, FYNNEI. The CDR3 has 12 amino acids. Complete variable domain (other parts from reference TRBV2 and TRBJ1-1): EPEVTQTPSHQVTQMGQEVILRCVPISNHLYFYWYRQILGQKVEFLVSFYNNEISEKSEIFDDQFSVERPDGSNFTLKIRSTKLEDSAMYFCAGGAGGSEAFFGQGTRLTVV.

This chain connects TRBV5-1 to TRBJ1-1; possible D gene TRBD1, 6 bases. Trimming removed 4 bases from V and 1 base from J, with 14 bases in between. The germline V gene encodes CDR1 SGHRS and CDR2 YFSETQ. This CDR3 region has 15 residues. This CDR3 reads CASSETQGRNTEAFF. CDR3 bases: TGCGCCAGCAGCGAAACCCAGGGGAGGAACACTGAAGCTTTCTTT.